These 13 T cell receptor beta chains came from one sample sequenced in a study of tissue T cells after allogeneic stem cell transplantation. The table came from immunoSEQ multiplex PCR; TCRdb's copy has only in-frame clones and leaves some out. The sample records about 48,000 clones, nearly 75% being singletons. The source material was sorted cells pooled from one or two spleens. The receptor source for this set is a pool of C57BL/6 mice in good health.

With regard to this clone: The genes and germline here are from mouse. The CDR3 end is not reached by the read, which stops 1 residue before it; the germline J gene fills it in. The chain is built from TRBV29 and TRBJ1-4, with D uncertain. Trimming removed 3 bases at V and 3 bases at J, with 8 bases between. Germline values: CDR1 MSHET, CDR2 SYDVDS. This CDR3 contains 14 residues. Incomplete CDR3 DNA: TGTGCTAGCAGTTTCGCAGTCCCCAACGAAAGATTATTT. It specifies CASSFAVPNERLF. The whole CDR3 protein is CASSFAVPNERLFF.

In regard to this clone: Any gene name here is a mouse gene name. The sequenced CDR3 bases are TGTGCCAGCGGTGATCCGGGACAAAACACCTTGTAC. This gives the protein CASGDPGQNTLY. The complete CDR3 sequence is CASGDPGQNTLYF. The rearrangement joins TRBV13-2 to TRBJ2-4; D remains ambiguous. Coverage ceases 1 residue before the CDR3 finishes, and the germline J gene fills in the end. The V and J ends lost 1 base and 3 bases respectively, with 6 bases between them. The CDR3 is made up of 13 amino acids. Germline CDR1 NNHNN, CDR2 SYGAGS (reference sequence).

Regarding this clone: The germline and genes are mouse ones. The read is 1 residue too short to cover the CDR3 end, so that end is filled in from the germline J gene. V is TRBV14 and J is TRBJ2-3; D not resolved. The CDR3 runs to 12 residues. Germline V gives CDR1 SGHDT, CDR2 FRDEAV. V was pared by 3 bases and J by 0 bases, with 2 bases between. The CDR3 sequence: CASSYSAETLYF. The sequenced CDR3 bases are TGTGCCAGCAGTTACAGTGCAGAAACGCTGTAT.

Of note for this clone: Gene names follow the mouse nomenclature. The CDR3 extends 1 residue past the end of the read, so its final part is completed from the germline J gene. This chain links TRBV3 with TRBJ1-4, with a weak D call TRBD1 (5 bases). Germline CDR1 and CDR2: SNHLY and FYNGKV (reference sequence). This CDR3 has 15 residues. V lost 5 bases, J lost 1 base, and 11 bases lay in between. The CDR3 spells CASSRDGPSNERLFF. CDR3 DNA, as far as it was read: TGTGCCAGCAGCCGGGACGGCCCTTCCAACGAAAGATTATTT.

As for this clone: Mouse germline and gene names are used. The CDR3 end is not reached by the read, which stops 1 residue before it; the germline J gene fills it in. The V call is TRBV2, the J call TRBJ2-2; D might be TRBD1 (5 bases). The germline V and J ends were trimmed by 1 base and 0 bases, with 6 bases remaining between them. CDR1 is LGHNA and CDR2 is YSYQKL in the germline V gene. There are 15 residues in the CDR3. The CDR3 reads CASSQGTTNTGQLYF. Incomplete CDR3 DNA: TGTGCCAGCAGCCAAGGGACAACAAACACCGGGCAGCTCTAC.

As to this clone: All gene names here are mouse names. With the read ending 1 residue before the CDR3 end, the germline J gene is used to fill in that end. This rearrangement joins TRBV12-2 to TRBJ1-2; D not certain. This CDR3 is built from 13 residues. The ends were cut back, 2 bases at V and 1 base at J, with 7 bases in the middle. The germline gives CDR1 SGHLS, CDR2 HYDKME. The covered CDR3 bases are TGTGCCAGCTCTCCCCTGTTAAACTCCGACTACACC. This gives the protein CASSPLLNSDYT. The CDR3 as a whole reads CASSPLLNSDYTF.

This clone was picked up a small number of times. Mouse germline and gene names are used. CDR3 in amino acids: CASRVNYEQYF. CDR3 DNA (partial): TGTGCCAGCCGAGTCAATTATGAACAGTAC. The chain carries TRBV13-3 and TRBJ2-7; no firm D call. The missing CDR3 end, 1 residue past where the read stops, is filled in from the germline J gene. Germline CDR1 is NNHDY and CDR2 is SYVADS. The CDR3 extends over 11 amino acids. V lost 7 bases and J lost 4, with 9 bases in between.

As for this clone: Mouse gene names apply. The sample carries other DNA sequences with the same CDR3. The CDR3 protein is CASSQPGQNNQAPLF. CDR3 DNA, as far as it was read: TGTGCCAGCAGCCAACCGGGACAAAACAACCAGGCTCCGCTT. V usage is TRBV2 and J usage is TRBJ1-5, with a tentative D call TRBD1 (6 bases). The read terminates 1 residue ahead of where the CDR3 ends, so the germline J gene completes it. Looked up from germline, CDR1 is LGHNA and CDR2 is YSYQKL. The CDR3 has 15 residues. V lost 2 bases, J lost 1 base, and 9 bases lay in between.

This clone was seen a few times. All gene names here are mouse names. The sequence runs out 1 residue before the end of the CDR3; the remainder is reconstructed from the germline J gene. J is TRBJ1-5 and V is TRBV2; the D gene is possibly TRBD1 (6 bases). The CDR3 is 14 amino acids. Germline V gene sequence: CDR1 LGHNA, CDR2 YSYQKL. V lost 0 bases to trimming and J lost 6 bases, with 9 bases between them. The sequenced part of the CDR3 DNA is TGTGCCAGCAGCCAAGACTCAGGGGTCCAGGCTCCGCTT. Protein: CASSQDSGVQAPL. The whole CDR3 is CASSQDSGVQAPLF.

A few counts support this clone. Mouse germline and gene names are used. The read terminates 1 residue before the CDR3 end, so the remaining end is supplied by the germline J gene. The sample carries other DNA sequences with the same CDR3. The chain joins TRBV3 to TRBJ2-7; the match to TRBD2 covers 9 bases. This CDR3 has 14 amino acids. V shed 1 base, J shed 4 bases, and the junction held 2 bases outside the gene matches. Germline V lookup: CDR1 SNHLY, CDR2 FYNGKV (reference sequence). CDR3 bases read: TGTGCCAGCAGCTTAGGCACTGGGGGGTATGAACAGTAC. Residues: CASSLGTGGYEQY. The CDR3, in full, reads CASSLGTGGYEQYF.

A few counts support this clone. These gene names are mouse names. The observed sequence ends 1 residue before the CDR3 terminus, with the missing tail filled in from the germline J gene. The V gene is TRBV13-2, the J gene TRBJ2-7; unclear D gene. V gave up 5 bases and J gave up 4 bases, with 4 bases separating them. Per the germline V gene, CDR1 is NNHNN and CDR2 is SYGAGS (reference sequence). The CDR3 totals 10 residues. Incomplete CDR3 DNA: TGTGCCAGCGGACAGTATGAACAGTAC. This codes for CASGQYEQY. The full CDR3 protein reads CASGQYEQYF.

Of note for this clone: Gene names are the mouse ones. The CDR3 is cut off 1 residue early in the read; its end comes from the germline J gene. The same CDR3 can be traced to other DNA sequences in this sample. V and J are TRBV2 and TRBJ1-3; D is unclear. The germline CDR1 and CDR2 sequences are LGHNA and YSYQKL. CDR3 length: 13 amino acids. The germline V and J ends were trimmed by 0 bases and 4 bases, with 4 bases remaining between them. This chain's CDR3 is CASSQDGGNTLYF. The DNA read from the CDR3 is TGTGCCAGCAGCCAAGACGGGGGAAATACGCTCTAT.

This clone showed up just a few times. Genes and germline come from the mouse. The read comes to an end 1 residue before the CDR3 does, leaving the germline J gene to fill in the end. This chain links TRBV31 with TRBJ2-1, with D unresolved. V gave up 0 bases and J gave up 0 bases, with 6 bases separating them. In germline, CDR1 is GKSSPN, CDR2 SITVG. This CDR3 region has 14 residues. CDR3 DNA (partial): TGTGCCTGGAGTCTTAGACCTAACTATGCTGAGCAGTTC. Encoded protein: CAWSLRPNYAEQF. The CDR3 in full is CAWSLRPNYAEQFF.